Shown below are 18 T cell receptor beta chains from a single sample sequenced in a study of blood T cell repertoires in COVID-19. Assay used: immunoSEQ multiplex PCR; TCRdb lists only in-frame clones, some missing. In the table there are tens of thousands of clones, approximately 83% of which are singletons. Material for sequencing was peripheral blood. These receptors originate from a human donor in a cohort sampled during active COVID-19.

With respect to this clone: Sequence at one end of the junction differs from germline and may be a read error. This chain links TRBV5-1 with TRBJ2-5; tentatively, D is TRBD2 (6 bases). This CDR3 is built from 12 residues. CDR1 is SGHRS and CDR2 is YFSETQ in the germline V gene. The CDR3 DNA sequence: TGCGCCAGCAGCTTGGCCCTGGAGGGAGCACACTTC. Translation: CASSLALEGAHF.

The chain employs TRBV4-1 and TRBJ1-5; TRBD1 might be the D (6 bases). Trimming took 3 bases from V and 4 from J, leaving 13 bases between them. The germline V gene has CDR1 MGHRA and CDR2 YSYEKL. The length of the CDR3 is 15 residues. The CDR3 sequence: CASSHYDRLNQPQHF. In DNA form, the CDR3 reads TGCGCCAGCAGCCATTACGACAGGCTTAATCAGCCCCAGCATTTT.

J is TRBJ1-1 and V is TRBV19; D possibly corresponds to TRBD1 (6 bases). The ends were cut back, 9 bases at V and 7 bases at J, with 15 bases in the middle. The germline V gene encodes CDR1 LNHDA and CDR2 SQIVND (reference sequence). This CDR3 is built from 12 residues. CDR3: CASRDIGNEAFF. The CDR3 nucleotides are TGTGCCAGCCGGGACATCGGAAATGAAGCTTTCTTT.

The CDR3 spells CASGSGTGAYEQYF. The DNA for the CDR3 is TGTGCTAGTGGTTCCGGGACAGGGGCCTACGAGCAGTACTTC. The chain combines TRBV12-5 with TRBJ2-7; 10 bases line up with TRBD1. The V gene end was trimmed by 4 bases and the J gene end by 2 bases; junction bases not matched to a gene: 2. Germline lookup yields CDR1 LGHNT and CDR2 FRNRAP. The CDR3 is 14 residues long.

A few counts support this clone. The V and J genes are TRBV28 and TRBJ1-5; possible D gene TRBD1, 6 bases. Germline CDR1 is MDHEN and CDR2 is SYDVKM. This CDR3 has 17 residues. The V end lost 1 base, the J end lost 0 bases, and 13 bases lay between the germline ends. The CDR3 region has the DNA TGTGCCAGCAGTTTATCTCGACAGGCTAATAGCAATCAGCCCCAGCATTTT. Translating it yields CASSLSRQANSNQPQHF.

The chain joins TRBV7-3 to TRBJ2-6, with 8 bases matching TRBD1. The CDR3 sequence is 15 residues long. The germline gives CDR1 SGHTA, CDR2 FQGTGA. V gave up 3 bases and J gave up 3 bases; unmatched junction bases: 1. The CDR3 DNA reads as TGTGCCAGCAGCTTGGACAGGGTTGGGGCCAACGTCCTGACTTTC. It translates to CASSLDRVGANVLTF. Full variable domain (rest looked up from reference TRBV7-3 and TRBJ2-6): GAGVSQTPSNKVTEKGKYVELRCDPISGHTALYWYRQSLGQGPEFLIYFQGTGAADDSGLPNDRFFAVRPEGSVSTLKIQRTERGDSAVYLCASSLDRVGANVLTFGAGSRLTVL.

The chain links TRBV27 to TRBJ2-5; a weak D match, TRBD2 (5 bases). This CDR3 contains 14 residues. The germline gives CDR1 MNHEY, CDR2 SMNVEV (reference sequence). V lost 4 bases and J 4 bases, leaving 13 bases between the germline ends. The CDR3 reads CASSSYERRETQYF. CDR3 in DNA: TGTGCCAGCAGTTCCTACGAGCGGAGAGAGACCCAGTACTTC.

V usage is TRBV4-3 and J usage is TRBJ2-3; the D gene is possibly TRBD2 (6 bases). CDR1 LGHNA and CDR2 YSLEER come from the germline V gene. V was clipped by 4 bases and J by 5 bases, with 13 bases between them. This CDR3 spans 14 amino acids. The CDR3 nucleotides read TGCGCCAGCAGCCCCGGGACTTTCGGAGATACGCAGTATTTT. This encodes CASSPGTFGDTQYF.

V usage is TRBV27 and J usage is TRBJ2-3; 12 bases map to TRBD2. The junction had 9 bases not matched to a gene; V was cut back by 7 bases and J by 1 base. The CDR3 totals 17 residues. CDR1 is MNHEY, CDR2 SMNVEV, per germline (reference sequence). The CDR3 DNA reads as TGTGCCAGCAATCGGCTAGCGGGAGGGGGTGGCACAGATACGCAGTATTTT. Translating gives CASNRLAGGGGTDTQYF.

This chain connects TRBV4-2 to TRBJ1-6; 8 nucleotides agree with TRBD1. CDR1 LGHNA and CDR2 YNFKEQ come from the germline V gene. The CDR3 length is 15 residues. V lost 3 bases to trimming and J lost 10 bases; unmatched junction nucleotides: 8. CDR3 loop: CASSQEDRGRSPLHF. CDR3 in DNA: TGTGCCAGCAGCCAGGAAGACAGGGGACGGTCACCCCTCCACTTT.

This rearrangement joins TRBV27 to TRBJ1-1, with 8 bases that match TRBD1. V dropped 5 bases and J dropped 1; count of bases not matched to a gene: 9. The germline gives CDR1 MNHEY, CDR2 SMNVEV (reference sequence). The CDR3 sequence is 16 residues long. The CDR3 bases are TGTGCCAGCAGTCGAAAATGGGGGACAGGGAACACTGAAGCTTTCTTT. This encodes CASSRKWGTGNTEAFF.

The chain employs TRBV6-2 or TRBV6-3 and TRBJ2-5; 12 bases fit TRBD2. After removal of 5 bases from V and 2 bases from J, the junction contained 12 bases not matched to a gene. The germline V gene has CDR1 MNHEY and CDR2 SVGEGT. There are 18 residues in the CDR3. The CDR3 DNA reads as TGTGCCAGCAGTCGCGTTAGACTAGCGGGAGAAGTACAAGAGACCCAGTACTTC. This sequence encodes CASSRVRLAGEVQETQYF.

The chain combines TRBV12-5 with TRBJ1-1, with TRBD1 as a possible D gene (6 bases). CDR1 is LGHNT, CDR2 FRNRAP, per germline. The CDR3 is made up of 14 amino acids. Trimming shortened V by 6 bases and J by 1 base, and 12 bases separated the two germline ends. Here the CDR3 DNA reads TGTGCTAGTGGATCAGGGGAGAAGAACACTGAAGCTTTCTTT. Translated, it gives CASGSGEKNTEAFF.

This chain connects TRBV7-2 to TRBJ1-1, with 7 bases matching TRBD1. CDR1 is SGHTA, CDR2 FQGNSA, per germline. J gave up 0 bases and V 4 bases, and 5 bases lay outside the gene matches. The length of the CDR3 is 15 residues. DNA of the CDR3: TGTGCCAGCAGCTCTAGGGGGCGGATGAACACTGAAGCTTTCTTT. This encodes CASSSRGRMNTEAFF.

This chain's CDR3 is CASSLIAGGLYEQYF. CDR3 nucleotides: TGTGCCAGCAGTTTAATAGCGGGAGGGCTCTACGAGCAGTACTTC. The chain couples TRBV28 to TRBJ2-7; 11 bases align to TRBD2. V trimming: 2 bases; J trimming: 3 bases; junction bases outside the gene matches: 3. CDR3 length: 15 amino acids. Germline assignment: CDR1 MDHEN and CDR2 SYDVKM.

This chain links TRBV6-6 with TRBJ1-3; D unclear. This CDR3 comprises 13 residues. Per the germline V gene, CDR1 is MNHNY and CDR2 is SVGAGI (reference sequence). V lost 6 bases and J 4 bases, leaving 10 bases between the germline ends. The CDR3 is CASRKEGGNTIYF. Written as DNA, the CDR3 is TGTGCCAGCAGAAAGGAGGGAGGAAACACCATATATTTT.

The V and J genes are TRBV6-1 and TRBJ2-1; 10 positions match TRBD2. Looked up from germline, CDR1 is MNHNS and CDR2 is SASEGT. The CDR3 spans 15 residues. After removal of 2 bases from V and 3 bases from J, the junction contained 1 base not matched to a gene. The CDR3 region is CASSEWTSGYNEQFF. The CDR3 nucleotides are TGTGCCAGCAGTGAATGGACTAGCGGCTACAATGAGCAGTTCTTC.

V gene TRBV3-1 (or the pseudogene TRBV3-2) combines with J gene TRBJ1-2; 7 bases are shared with TRBD1. V shed 0 bases, J shed 6 bases, and the junction held 4 bases outside the gene matches. The CDR3 sequence is 14 residues long. CDR1 LGHDT and CDR2 YNNKEL come from the germline V gene (reference sequence). The CDR3 sequence: CASSQEDRVDGYTF. In DNA, the CDR3 is TGTGCCAGCAGCCAAGAAGACAGGGTGGATGGCTACACCTTC.